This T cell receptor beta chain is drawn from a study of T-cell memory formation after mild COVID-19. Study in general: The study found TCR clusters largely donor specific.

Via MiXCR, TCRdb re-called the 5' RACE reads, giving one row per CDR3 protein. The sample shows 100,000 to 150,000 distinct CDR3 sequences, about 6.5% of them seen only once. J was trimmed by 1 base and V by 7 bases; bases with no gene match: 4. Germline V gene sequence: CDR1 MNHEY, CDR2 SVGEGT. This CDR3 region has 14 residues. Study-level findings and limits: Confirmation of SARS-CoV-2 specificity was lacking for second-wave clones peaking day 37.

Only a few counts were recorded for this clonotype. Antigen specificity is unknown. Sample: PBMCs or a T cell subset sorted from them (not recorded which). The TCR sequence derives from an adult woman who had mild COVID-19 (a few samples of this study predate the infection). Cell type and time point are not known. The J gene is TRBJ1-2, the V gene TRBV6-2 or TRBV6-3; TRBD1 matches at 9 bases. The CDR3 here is CASMRTGVNYGYTF. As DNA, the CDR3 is TGTGCCAGCATGCGGACAGGGGTTAACTATGGCTACACCTTC.